These 29 T cell receptor beta chains share one sample of origin, sequenced in a study of T-cell memory formation after mild COVID-19. TCRdb re-analysed the 5' RACE reads in MiXCR, keeping a single row per CDR3 protein. The table includes about 500,000 distinct CDR3 sequences, approximately 20% detected once. Specimen: PBMCs or a T cell subset sorted from them (not recorded which). Every receptor here comes from an adult woman who had mild COVID-19 (a few samples of this study predate the infection). Cell type and time point are not known.

This clonotype was counted between two and nine times. This sequence joins TRBV7-9 and TRBJ2-1; 13 bases agree with TRBD2. CDR1 is SEHNR and CDR2 is FQNEAQ in the germline V gene (reference sequence). Germline trimming cut 5 bases from V and 8 bases from J; bases unmatched to any gene: 6. The CDR3 extends over 15 amino acids. CDR3 coding DNA: TGTGCCAGCAGCCGGACTAGCGGGAGAATACATGAGCAGTTCTTC. Translating it yields CASSRTSGRIHEQFF. The full variable domain, completed using reference TRBV7-9 and TRBJ2-1, is DTGVSQNPRHKITKRGQNVTFRCDPISEHNRLYWYRQTLGQGPEFLTYFQNEAQLEKSRLLSDRFSAERPKGSFSTLEIQRTEQGDSAMYLCASSRTSGRIHEQFFGPGTRLTVL.

This clonotype showed up just a few times. The CDR3 loop is CASSLSNDRTGLTGELFF. CDR3 coding DNA: TGTGCCAGCAGTTTATCGAACGATAGGACAGGGCTTACCGGGGAGCTGTTTTTT. This chain links TRBV27 with TRBJ2-2; 8 bases map to TRBD1. Germline trimming cut 0 bases from V and 5 bases from J; bases unmatched to any gene: 11. The CDR3 runs to 18 residues. The germline V gene encodes CDR1 MNHEY and CDR2 SMNVEV (reference sequence).

This clonotype was observed a few times. This chain uses TRBV28 with TRBJ2-3; D possibly matches TRBD1 or TRBD2 (5 bases each). V was clipped by 6 bases and J by 6 bases, with 25 bases between them. The CDR3 is 17 residues long. The germline V gene encodes CDR1 MDHEN and CDR2 SYDVKM. The CDR3 nucleotides read TGTGCCAGCAGCCTTAACTACGGGGCTTGGGAATCGGATACGCAGTATTTT. It yields the protein CASSLNYGAWESDTQYF.

This clonotype was seen only a few times. This rearrangement joins TRBV5-6 to TRBJ1-2, with a tentative D call TRBD1 (5 bases). The V and J ends lost 5 bases and 7 bases respectively, with 18 bases between them. Germline lookup yields CDR1 SGHDT and CDR2 YYEEEE. The CDR3 extends over 14 amino acids. The CDR3 sequence: CASRPGPKGIGYTF. In nucleotides, the CDR3 is TGTGCCAGCAGACCTGGGCCCAAGGGGATTGGCTACACCTTC.

This clonotype was counted ten times or more. The chain carries TRBV2 and TRBJ2-2; D gene uncertain. The CDR3 extends over 14 amino acids. V shed 4 bases and J shed 1 base, with 7 bases lying between them. Looked up from germline, CDR1 is SNHLY and CDR2 is FYNNEI. This chain's CDR3 is CASSAGRNTGELFF. The CDR3 DNA reads TGTGCCAGCAGTGCCGGTAGGAACACCGGGGAGCTGTTTTTT.

This chain links TRBV5-1 with TRBJ2-2; D is uncertain. The CDR3 sequence is 16 residues long. Trimming removed 0 bases from V and 3 bases from J, with 12 bases in between. CDR1 SGHRS and CDR2 YFSETQ come from the germline V gene. CDR3 nucleotides: TGCGCCAGCAGCTTGGCCGGTTCTGAATACACCGGGGAGCTGTTTTTT. This codes for CASSLAGSEYTGELFF.

This clonotype has a handful of counts. The chain links TRBV18 to TRBJ1-6; D gene unclear. The ends were cut back, 4 bases at V and 8 bases at J, with 12 bases in the middle. The germline gives CDR1 KGHSH, CDR2 LQKENI. This CDR3 spans 14 amino acids. The CDR3 DNA follows: TGTGCCAGCTCACGTGATGTACCTGATTCACCCCTCCACTTT. This gives the protein CASSRDVPDSPLHF.

This clonotype was observed a few times. The chain couples TRBV2 to TRBJ1-1; no definite D call. Germline V gene sequence: CDR1 SNHLY, CDR2 FYNNEI. The CDR3 sequence is 12 residues long. V shed 7 bases and J shed 0 bases, with 6 bases lying between them. The CDR3 bases are TGTGCCAGCACGTCGATGAACACTGAAGCTTTCTTT. It is translated as CASTSMNTEAFF.

This clonotype was seen only a few times. This chain connects TRBV2 to TRBJ2-7, with 11 bases identical to TRBD2. The CDR3 is 17 residues long. CDR1 and CDR2 (germline): SNHLY, FYNNEI. Trimming took 3 bases from V and 4 from J; bases not matched to a gene: 11. In nucleotides, the CDR3 is TGTGCCAGCAGTGACCTCACAACTAGCGGGAGTTGGTACGAGCAGTACTTC. Translating gives CASSDLTTSGSWYEQYF.

The chain carries TRBV7-8 and TRBJ1-3; D is uncertain. This CDR3 has 14 residues. The germline V and J ends were trimmed by 5 bases and 1 base, with 9 bases remaining between them. In germline, CDR1 is SGHVS, CDR2 FQNEAQ. The CDR3 loop reads CASSPHRSGNTIYF. In nucleotides, the CDR3 is TGTGCCAGCAGCCCCCACCGTTCTGGAAACACCATATATTTT.

CDR3 nucleotide sequence: TGTGCCAGCAGTAGCCAGACAGGGGGCGGGATCGGGAACACTGAAGCTTTCTTT. Its translation: CASSSQTGGGIGNTEAFF. The V gene is TRBV12-3 or TRBV12-4, the J gene TRBJ1-1, with 10 bases identical to TRBD1. The CDR3 is 18 residues long. V lost 5 bases to trimming and J lost 1 base; unmatched junction nucleotides: 13.

This clonotype came up a few times. The gene calls are TRBV29-1 and TRBJ2-2; D is uncertain. The ends were cut back, 6 bases at V and 4 bases at J, with 15 bases in the middle. Germline V gene data show CDR1 as SQVTM and CDR2 as ANQGSEA. The CDR3 covers 14 residues. CDR3 in DNA: TGCAGCGTGGCTGTGGGGAAGGTCACCGGGGAGCTGTTTTTT. Its translation: CSVAVGKVTGELFF.

This clonotype was found a few times. In DNA form, the CDR3 reads TGTGCCAGCAGGATCGAGGACAGGTTTTTTGAAGCTTTCTTT. It codes for CASRIEDRFFEAFF. The chain employs TRBV6-2 or TRBV6-3 and TRBJ1-1, with 7 bases lining up with TRBD1. The CDR3 runs 14 residues. Trimming at V came to 6 bases and at J to 7 bases, leaving 11 bases not matched to a gene. The germline CDR1 and CDR2 sequences are MNHEY and SVGEGT.

Notes on this clonotype: Compared with germline, one end of the junction differs, possibly owing to a read error. The chain employs TRBV9 and TRBJ2-5, with 10 bases lining up with TRBD2. Per the germline V gene, CDR1 is SGDLS and CDR2 is YYNGEE. This CDR3 is 15 amino acids long. For the CDR3, the DNA is TGTGCCAGCAGTGTAGCGGGGGGCCTCCAAGAGACCCAGTACTTC. It is translated as CASSVAGGLQETQYF. Based on the CDR3 plus reference TRBV9 and TRBJ2-5, the full variable domain is DSGVTQTPKHLITATGQRVTLRCSPRSGDLSVYWYQQSLDQGLQFLIQYYNGEERAKGNILERFSAQQFPDLHSELNLSSLELGDSALYFCASSVAGGLQETQYFGPGTRLLVL.

The V gene is TRBV12-3 or TRBV12-4, the J gene TRBJ1-5, with 9 bases aligning to TRBD1. This CDR3 region has 17 residues. After removal of 2 bases from V and 1 base from J, the junction contained 6 bases not matched to a gene. The chain's CDR3 is CASSLSRGQGSNQPQHF. For the CDR3, the DNA is TGTGCCAGCAGTTTATCTAGGGGACAGGGAAGCAATCAGCCCCAGCATTTT.

CDR3 in DNA: TGTGCCAGCAGAAACACCGACAGGGACCCAGATACGCAGTATTTT. This codes for CASRNTDRDPDTQYF. This chain joins TRBV7-9 and TRBJ2-3; 7 nucleotides line up with TRBD1. Trimming removed 6 bases from V and 4 bases from J; junction bases left unmatched: 10. The CDR3 consists of 15 residues. Looked up from germline, CDR1 is SEHNR and CDR2 is FQNEAQ (reference sequence).

This clonotype showed up just a few times. This rearrangement joins TRBV5-5 to TRBJ1-1; weak D call: TRBD1 (6 bases). This CDR3 comprises 13 residues. CDR1 and CDR2 from the germline V gene are SGHKS and YYEKEE (reference sequence). V gave up 4 bases and J gave up 4 bases, with 11 bases separating them. The CDR3: CASSPYRVTEAFF. CDR3 nucleotide sequence: TGTGCCAGCAGCCCGTACAGGGTCACTGAAGCTTTCTTT.

The rearrangement uses TRBV18 and TRBJ1-1; D ambiguous. The germline V gene encodes CDR1 KGHSH and CDR2 LQKENI. The CDR3 sequence is 15 residues long. Trimming pared 2 bases from V and 5 bases from J, leaving 15 bases between. The DNA for the CDR3 is TGTGCCAGCTCACCAGGGGTAATGGTTCGGACTGAAGCTTTCTTT. The encoded protein is CASSPGVMVRTEAFF. Full variable domain (rest looked up from reference TRBV18 and TRBJ1-1): NAGVMQNPRHLVRRRGQEARLRCSPMKGHSHVYWYRQLPEEGLKFMVYLQKENIIDESGMPKERFSAEFPKEGPSILRIQQVVRGDSAAYFCASSPGVMVRTEAFFGQGTRLTVV.

This clonotype was detected ten times or more. The V gene is TRBV7-2, the J gene TRBJ2-7; D may match TRBD1 or TRBD2 (5 bases each). Trimming shortened V by 5 bases and J by 2 bases, and 13 bases separated the two germline ends. The CDR3 contains 14 residues. Germline V lookup: CDR1 SGHTA, CDR2 FQGNSA. The CDR3 here is CASSSRGQPYEQYF. The CDR3 coding sequence is TGTGCCAGCAGCAGCCGGGGCCAGCCCTACGAGCAGTACTTC. The variable domain in full, with the rest retrieved from reference TRBV7-2 and TRBJ2-7, is GAGVSQSPSNKVTEKGKDVELRCDPISGHTALYWYRQSLGQGLEFLIYFQGNSAPDKSGLPSDRFSAERTGGSVSTLTIQRTQQEDSAVYLCASSSRGQPYEQYFGPGTRLTVT.

A few counts support this clonotype. This chain links TRBV9 with TRBJ1-4; 9 positions match TRBD1. CDR3 size: 14 residues. Trimming took 6 bases from V and 7 from J; bases not matched to a gene: 7. Germline CDR1 SGDLS, CDR2 YYNGEE. Written as DNA, the CDR3 is TGTGCCAGCACAGGAGGGACAGGGAGTGAAAAACTGTTTTTT. It yields the protein CASTGGTGSEKLFF. The whole variable domain, remainder taken from reference TRBV9 and TRBJ1-4, is DSGVTQTPKHLITATGQRVTLRCSPRSGDLSVYWYQQSLDQGLQFLIQYYNGEERAKGNILERFSAQQFPDLHSELNLSSLELGDSALYFCASTGGTGSEKLFFGSGTQLSVL.

This rearrangement joins TRBV5-1 to TRBJ1-2, with D unclear. Looked up from germline, CDR1 is SGHRS and CDR2 is YFSETQ. V lost 2 bases to trimming and J lost 2 bases, with 13 bases between them. This CDR3 comprises 15 residues. The CDR3 DNA reads as TGCGCCAGCAGCTTAGGCGACACCCTAAACTATGGCTACACCTTC. Its translation is CASSLGDTLNYGYTF.

This clonotype appeared a few times. The V call is TRBV5-6, the J call TRBJ2-3, with 9 bases fitting TRBD1. CDR3 size: 14 residues. Germline V gives CDR1 SGHDT, CDR2 YYEEEE. The trim removed 4 bases at V and 6 bases at J, leaving 6 bases unmatched. The CDR3 here is CASSLGTGLDTQYF. CDR3 sequence (DNA): TGTGCCAGCAGCCTGGGGACAGGGTTGGATACGCAGTATTTT.

The chain uses TRBV12-3 or TRBV12-4 and TRBJ1-1; 8 bases align to TRBD1. V gave up 5 bases and J gave up 7 bases; unmatched junction bases: 12. The CDR3 has 15 amino acids. CDR3 in DNA: TGTGCCAGCAGTCCTAGCCCTTCAGGGGGCCTTGAAGCTTTCTTT. Encoded protein: CASSPSPSGGLEAFF.

This clonotype showed up many times. The V gene is TRBV5-1, the J gene TRBJ2-1, with unresolved D. Deletions cut 0 bases from V and 9 bases from J, with 16 bases between. Germline CDR1 reads SGHRS; CDR2 reads YFSETQ. The CDR3 is 15 amino acids. The CDR3 sequence: CASSLARIDKTEQFF. CDR3 DNA: TGCGCCAGCAGCTTGGCCAGGATAGACAAGACTGAGCAGTTCTTC.

This CDR3 is CATSRETHLRNTEAFF. In DNA, the CDR3 is TGTGCCACCAGCAGAGAAACTCACCTAAGGAACACTGAAGCTTTCTTT. The chain employs TRBV15 and TRBJ1-1; the D is unclear. Trimming removed 0 bases at V and 1 base at J, with 12 bases between. Germline V gives CDR1 LNHNV, CDR2 YYDKDF (reference sequence). This CDR3 comprises 16 residues.

This chain uses TRBV4-1 with TRBJ1-1, with 7 positions matching TRBD1. Germline lookup yields CDR1 MGHRA and CDR2 YSYEKL. The ends lost 2 bases at V and 4 bases at J; junction bases unmatched: 7. The CDR3 is 15 amino acids. In DNA, the CDR3 is TGCGCCAGCAGCCAACAAAGACAGGGTGGCACTGAAGCTTTCTTT. It translates to CASSQQRQGGTEAFF.

The sample holds a few counts of this clonotype. The V gene is TRBV7-2, the J gene TRBJ2-7, with D tentatively TRBD2 (6 bases). The CDR3 is made up of 16 amino acids. Germline CDR1 SGHTA, CDR2 FQGNSA. Trimming took 1 base from V and 4 from J, leaving 17 bases between them. CDR3 coding DNA: TGTGCCAGCAGCTTAGGTCGTCGCGGGGCCATATACGAGCAGTACTTC. Translating it yields CASSLGRRGAIYEQYF. The complete variable domain, with remaining parts taken from reference TRBV7-2 and TRBJ2-7, reads GAGVSQSPSNKVTEKGKDVELRCDPISGHTALYWYRQSLGQGLEFLIYFQGNSAPDKSGLPSDRFSAERTGGSVSTLTIQRTQQEDSAVYLCASSLGRRGAIYEQYFGPGTRLTVT.

The V gene is TRBV5-8, the J gene TRBJ2-3; D perhaps matches TRBD2 (6 bases). The CDR3 is made up of 12 amino acids. Germline assignment: CDR1 SGHTS and CDR2 YDEGEE. Trimming took off 0 bases at V and 8 bases at J, with 7 bases between the two ends. The CDR3: CASSLVSGTQYF. Here the CDR3 DNA reads TGTGCCAGCAGCTTGGTTAGCGGTACGCAGTATTTT.

This clonotype was observed a single time. The chain carries TRBV12-3 or TRBV12-4 and TRBJ1-2; 10 bases map to TRBD1. This CDR3 has 15 amino acids. V lost 5 bases, J lost 8 bases, and 11 bases stayed unmatched. CDR3 nucleotides: TGTGCCAGCAGTAGACAGGGGGCACTCGCGGGGGGCTACACCTTC. Protein product: CASSRQGALAGGYTF.